The clone carrying this T cell receptor (beta chain) was detected only a few times. The data originate from a study of pediatric ulcerative colitis. One to two pinch biopsies were taken from the rectum during colonoscopy. TCRdb's table, derived via immunoSEQ multiplex PCR, lists solely in-frame clones and lacks some. The sample lists 35,000 to 45,000 clones, 65% to 85% occurring once. The sequenced material came from gut tissue. This clonotype was obtained from a boy aged 10-17 years with severe ulcerative colitis.

DNA for the CDR3: TGCGCCAGCAGCAACCAAGGGGGGGCCAGTGAAGCTTTCTTT. Translation gives CASSNQGGASEAFF. The chain couples TRBV5-1 to TRBJ1-1; possible D gene TRBD1, 6 bases. V was clipped by 4 bases and J by 7 bases, with 17 bases between them. CDR1 is SGHRS and CDR2 is YFSETQ in the germline V gene. This CDR3 comprises 14 residues.